This T cell receptor beta chain was recovered during a study of cytomegalovirus exposure and HLA in healthy donors. Looking at the study overall: Around 78 million unique TCR sequences came from HLA-typed donors in an early release. Study results and limitations: As immune exposure information, only CMV serostatus was available. For TCR beta chains, V- and J-gene trimming was later linked to a missense DCLRE1C variant.

Regarding this clone: Its specificity is unknown.

With 60 Vbeta and 13 Jbeta primers, the PCR was carried out. The assay was immunoSEQ multiplex PCR, and TCRdb's table has in-frame clones only and misses some. The profile shows about 200,000 clones, over 60% of them singletons. Donors sampled were nominally healthy, though unrecorded immune exposures were likely. The ends were cut back, 1 base at V and 4 bases at J, with 10 bases in the middle. Germline-derived CDR1 and CDR2 are MGHRA and YSYEKL. The CDR3 totals 14 residues. The origin of this receptor is a man between 18 and 35 years old in good health and CMV-seronegative. Sample: PBMCs. The rearrangement joins TRBV4-1 to TRBJ1-2; D may be TRBD1 (5 bases). The CDR3 region has the DNA TGCGCCAGCAGCCAAGGACAGAGTGGCTATGGCTACACCTTC. This encodes CASSQGQSGYGYTF.